The rows below give T cell receptor beta chains drawn from one sample of a study of cytomegalovirus exposure and HLA in healthy donors. Produced via immunoSEQ multiplex PCR; TCRdb's table is partial and in-frame only. The repertoire holds 18,000 or so clones, roughly 70% seen once, with around 3.5% in the top ten. Sequenced: PBMCs. Every receptor here comes from a man aged 18 to 30 in good health and CMV-seronegative. The CDR3 runs from the conserved cysteine through the conserved F or W. D genes are given only for firm matches. Clone sizes are given selectively: once, few, many, or a class where the clone is expanded.

few TRBJ2-7 . TRBV13 TGTGCCAGCCGGACTATCGACAGGGACGAGCAGTACTTC CASRTIDRDEQYF
. TRBJ2-1 TRBD2 TRBV7-8 TGTGCCAGCAGCGGCCGACTAGCGAACATAGGTAATGAGCAGTTCTTC CASSGRLANIGNEQFF
. TRBJ1-5 . TRBV5-6 TGTGCCAGCAGCTTGAGGGGAAGCAATCAGCCCCAGCATTTT CASSLRGSNQPQHF
. TRBJ1-5 . TRBV10-3 TGTGCCATCAGTGAGTCCACTTCAAATCAGCCCCAGCATTTT CAISESTSNQPQHF
. TRBJ2-7 TRBD2 TRBV30 TGTGCCTACCGGACTAGCGGAACCTACGAGCAGTACTTC CAYRTSGTYEQYF
. TRBJ1-1 TRBD1 TRBV30 TGTGCCTGGAGTATCGGACAGGGTTCCACTGAAGCTTTCTTT CAWSIGQGSTEAFF
. TRBJ2-1 TRBD2 TRBV29-1 TGCAGCGTTGGGACTAGCGGGGGCCGGAGGTTCTTC CSVGTSGGRRFF
. TRBJ2-7 TRBD1 TRBV30 TGTGCCTGGAGCCCCGGGACAGGGTTCTCCTACGAGCAGTACTTC CAWSPGTGFSYEQYF
. TRBJ1-6 TRBD1 TRBV5-6 TGTGCCAGCAGCTTGGGGCTAGGGGACAGAACTTCACCCCTCCACTTT CASSLGLGDRTSPLHF
. TRBJ2-7 . TRBV9 TGTGCCAGCAGCGTAGCGCCAGGGTTTGAGTCCTACGAGCAGTACTTC CASSVAPGFESYEQYF
few TRBJ1-1 . TRBV30 TGTGCCTGGAGTCAGGGCTCCACAGGTGACCTAAGGGAAGCTTTCTTT CAWSQGSTGDLREAFF
. TRBJ1-5 . TRBV6-5 TGTGCCAGCAGTTACGAGGGAGGGTGGGTTCAGCCCCAGCATTTT CASSYEGGWVQPQHF
few TRBJ2-1 TRBD2 TRBV7-2 TGTGCCAGCAGCTTATGGACTAGCGGGAGCAATGAGCAGTTCTTC CASSLWTSGSNEQFF
. TRBJ2-3 TRBD2 TRBV30 TGTGCCTGGAGTGGGTGGGGGGGAGATACGCAGTATTTT CAWSGWGGDTQYF
. TRBJ1-2 . TRBV6-5 TGTGCCAGCAAGAAGCCGGGAAGTAACTATGGCTACACCTTC CASKKPGSNYGYTF
. TRBJ1-2 TRBD1 TRBV5-1 TGCGCCAGCAGCCAACAGGGGACCAATGGCTACACCTTC CASSQQGTNGYTF
. TRBJ1-1 TRBD1 TRBV14 TGTGCCAGCAGACCTGGGACAGGCAACACTGAAGCTTTCTTT CASRPGTGNTEAFF
. TRBJ1-3 . TRBV6-4 TGTGCCAGCAGAGGGGACTCGAAATCTGGAAACACCATATATTTT CASRGDSKSGNTIYF
. TRBJ1-4 . TRBV25-1 TGTGCCAGCCAGGGCGATGAAAAACTGTTTTTT CASQGDEKLFF
once TRBJ1-5 . TRBV7-2 TGTGCCAGCAGCTTAGGCCGGGGAGTCAATCAGCCCCAGCATTTT CASSLGRGVNQPQHF
. TRBJ1-5 TRBD1 TRBV10-2 TGCGCCAGCAGTGAGGGACAGGGCGGCAATCAGCCCCAGCATTTT CASSEGQGGNQPQHF
. TRBJ2-7 . TRBV6-5 TGTGCCAGCAGCTGGGGGGGCCACGAGCAGTACTTC CASSWGGHEQYF
. TRBJ2-5 TRBD1 TRBV9 TGTGCCAGCAGCGCGACAGGGGTTGTCGAGACCCAGTACTTC CASSATGVVETQYF
. TRBJ1-2 TRBD1 TRBV6-5 TGTGCCAGCAGTTACTCGGGACAGGGGGCAGGAGGCTACACCTTC CASSYSGQGAGGYTF
. TRBJ2-7 . TRBV30 TGTGCCTGGAGCCCCGGGGGAGCCTACGAGCAGTACTTC CAWSPGGAYEQYF
. TRBJ2-7 TRBD1 TRBV4-1 TGCGCCAGCAGCCAAGTGACCGGGACAGGCTCCGTCGAGCAGTACTTC CASSQVTGTGSVEQYF
few TRBJ2-5 . TRBV5-4 TGTGCCAGCAGCCCACTGGGGGCGGAGACCCAGTACTTC CASSPLGAETQYF
. TRBJ2-5 TRBD1 TRBV2 TGTGCCAGCAGGGGGGACAGTCAAGAGACCCAGTACTTC CASRGDSQETQYF
. TRBJ1-3 TRBD1 TRBV14 TGTGCCAGCAGCGGACAGGGTAGCAACACCATATATTTT CASSGQGSNTIYF
. TRBJ1-1 . TRBV7-9 TGTGCCAGCAGCCTGGGGGAGGGCTGGGCTGAAGCTTTCTTT CASSLGEGWAEAFF
. TRBJ1-6 TRBD1 TRBV30 TGTGCCTGGAGGGGACAGGGGGCGTCACCCCTCCACTTT CAWRGQGASPLHF
few TRBJ2-7 . TRBV5-1 TGCGCCAGCAGCTTGGCTCGCGACTACGAGCAGTACTTC CASSLARDYEQYF
. TRBJ1-4 TRBD1 TRBV5-6 TGTGCCAGCAGCAGGACAGGGATTGAAAAACTGTTTTTT CASSRTGIEKLFF
. TRBJ2-2 TRBD1 TRBV29-1 TGCAGCGTGAAGAAAGGGACAGGGGAGCCCGGGGAGCTGTTTTTT CSVKKGTGEPGELFF
. TRBJ2-3 . TRBV29-1 TGCAGCGTTGATCCCGCGGGGCCGCAGTATTTT CSVDPAGPQYF
. TRBJ2-5 . TRBV6-1 TGTGCCAGCGGAGGACTGACACTGGGGGAGACCCAGTACTTC CASGGLTLGETQYF
. TRBJ2-5 TRBD2 TRBV9 TGTGCCAGCAGCGTAGGGGGAGGGTTAGAGACCCAGTACTTC CASSVGGGLETQYF
. TRBJ1-5 . TRBV6-1 TGTGCCAGCAGTGTCATCAGGGCCCCCGATCAGCCCCAGCATTTT CASSVIRAPDQPQHF
. TRBJ2-1 TRBD1 TRBV28 TGTGCCAGCAGCCTTAAGACAGGGTCCTACAATGAGCAGTTCTTC CASSLKTGSYNEQFF
few TRBJ1-4 TRBD1 TRBV7-6 TGTGCCAGCAGCTGGGACGGGACAGGCCCTACTTCCGATGAAAAACTGTTTTTT CASSWDGTGPTSDEKLFF
. TRBJ2-1 TRBD1 TRBV29-1 TGCAGCGTTGATCCGGGACAGAAGATTGGCAATGAGCAGTTCTTC CSVDPGQKIGNEQFF
few TRBJ1-2 . TRBV6-5 TGTGCCAGCAGTAACTCTGGCGGATTCGATGGCTACACCTTC CASSNSGGFDGYTF
. TRBJ1-5 . TRBV7-2 TGTGCCAGCAGCTTAGAAGGGGGCAATCAGCCCCAGCATTTT CASSLEGGNQPQHF
once TRBJ2-7 TRBD1 TRBV7-3 TGTGCCAGCAGCGCAAGACAGGGAACCGAGCAGTACTTC CASSARQGTEQYF
. TRBJ2-7 TRBD1 TRBV7-9 TGTGCCAGCAGCGTGACAGGGGGCTTCGACGAGCAGTACTTC CASSVTGGFDEQYF
. TRBJ2-7 . TRBV7-2 TGTGCCAGCAGCGCGCCCCTTGGCGGGGAACCCTACGAGCAGTACTTC CASSAPLGGEPYEQYF
once TRBJ2-2 . TRBV25-1 TGTGCCAGCACCAAAAGTCGGGGGTCGGCCGGGGAGCTGTTTTTT CASTKSRGSAGELFF
once TRBJ1-1 TRBD1 TRBV6-5 TGTGCCAGCAGCCTTAACAGGGGGCGCAGCACTGAAGCTTTCTTT CASSLNRGRSTEAFF
once TRBJ2-2 . TRBV29-1 TGCAGCGTGGCTCCGCAAGGGGCCGGGGAGCTGTTTTTT CSVAPQGAGELFF
. TRBJ1-4 . TRBV30 TGTGCCTGGAACCCGGGGGTGGATGAAAAACTGTTTTTT CAWNPGVDEKLFF
. TRBJ1-5 . TRBV4-1 TGCGCCAGCAGCCAAGGACTGACAGATCAGCCCCAGCATTTT CASSQGLTDQPQHF
. TRBJ1-3 . TRBV6-5 TGTGCCAGCAGTTACCGGACAGCGGGAAACACCATATATTTT CASSYRTAGNTIYF
. TRBJ1-5 . TRBV9 TGTGCCAGCAGCGTAGGGTCAGGGAACAATCAGCCCCAGCATTTT CASSVGSGNNQPQHF
. TRBJ2-2 . TRBV25-1 TGTGCCAGCAGTGAATGGGGAGTCCCCGGGGAGCTGTTTTTT CASSEWGVPGELFF
. TRBJ1-2 . TRBV6-5 TGTGCCAGCAGTTACCGACGGGGACTATCTCCCAATGGCTACACCTTC CASSYRRGLSPNGYTF